These T cell receptor beta chains were read from a single sample in a study of blood T cells in healthy people across ages. A single record per CDR3 protein comes from TCRdb applying MiXCR to the 5' RACE reads. The sample lists just over 800,000 distinct CDR3 sequences, 62% occurring once. The sample consisted of blood. These receptors were obtained from a man aged 25 to 40 in good health. The conserved cysteine and the conserved F or W are not part of the CDR3 here. Clone size is shown for a subset of rows, as once, few, many or a class of expanded clone.

once,TRBJ2-3,TRBV18,ASSPMDQEESTDTQY
once,TRBJ1-2,TRBV27,ASSLLGANYGYT
NA,TRBJ2-1,TRBV5-1,ASSLKRAETYNEQF
NA,TRBJ1-2,TRBV7-2,ASSLDGGFYGYT
NA,TRBJ2-3,TRBV6-1,ASKLASTDTQY
NA,TRBJ2-6,TRBV7-9,ASRSGTRGWANVLT
NA,TRBJ2-1,TRBV24-1,ATSAPGTDKYNEQF
few,TRBJ2-6,TRBV4-3,ASSQVYTSGANVLT
few,TRBJ2-1,TRBV6-5,ASSYSWTAYNEQF
NA,TRBJ2-5,TRBV20-1,SASTGGQETQY
NA,TRBJ2-7,TRBV28,ASSLWTGFHEQY
once,TRBJ1-6,TRBV5-1,ASSPEGQVYNSPLH
NA,TRBJ1-2,TRBV7-2,ASSAPPGRDYGYT
NA,TRBJ2-5,TRBV4-3,ASSQDLGRKETQY
NA,TRBJ1-4,TRBV7-2,ASSLVGQGMYEKLF
NA,TRBJ2-3,TRBV11-2,ASSSPRGPSTDTQY
NA,TRBJ2-7,TRBV24-1,ATKDRGGDEQY
NA,TRBJ2-4,TRBV6-5,ASSYLGLDGLAKNIQY
NA,TRBJ2-1,TRBV19,ASSVPGQGAWNEQF
NA,TRBJ2-7,TRBV20-1,SARVGGTYEQY
few,TRBJ2-3,TRBV29-1,SVDAGSTDTQY
NA,NA,TRBV28,ATLVPATYEQY
once,TRBJ2-1,TRBV7-9,ASSYPTSGGAEQF
few,TRBJ2-7,TRBV27,ASSLALDSSYEQY
NA,TRBJ2-1,TRBV27,ASRPGTGSDEQF
NA,TRBJ2-3,TRBV20-1,SATRGPPTDTQY
NA,TRBJ2-1,TRBV7-2,ASSLALWDNEQF
NA,TRBJ2-1,TRBV6-2/TRBV6-3,ASSYAKGVHEQF
NA,TRBJ1-6,TRBV12-3/TRBV12-4,ASSNRGAGHSPLH
few,TRBJ2-7,TRBV25-1,ASSGWVSHHSYEQY
NA,TRBJ1-4,TRBV29-1,SATGNYRVF
once,NA,TRBV7-8,ASSLAAGQIYEQY
NA,TRBJ1-2,TRBV4-3,ASSQVAPTYGYT
NA,TRBJ2-5,TRBV20-1,GARQVARQETQY
few,TRBJ2-3,TRBV5-1,ASSSGLAVSTDTQY
NA,TRBJ2-7,TRBV10-3,AISGTSGGRNEQY